This is a list of T cell receptor beta chains from one sample in a study of human T cells and chemical hapten exposure. From the RACE reads, TCRdb called clonotypes with MiXCR, one entry per CDR3 protein. Among a few hundred thousand distinct CDR3 sequences listed, about 5.4% were seen once. The sequencing here drew on whole blood, taken in connection with sensitization to the hapten diphenylcyclopropenone (DPC). The receptor source for this set is a woman between 18 and 29 years old with alopecia areata. Some clones in this sample may be carry-over from other donors' samples. Both conserved end residues are part of each CDR3. The D gene is left open where the match is weak. A row's size may be missing; if present it is once, few, many or a size class.

D gene,J gene,V gene,clone size,CDR3 DNA,CDR3 protein
NA,TRBJ1-3,TRBV7-8,NA,TGTGCCAGCAGCTCCGGGCTGGGGGAAAGCTCTGGAAACACCATATATTTT,CASSSGLGESSGNTIYF
NA,TRBJ1-6,TRBV7-6,many,TGTGCCAGCAGCTTCAGATTGGCGGGGGATTCACCCCTCCACTTT,CASSFRLAGDSPLHF
NA,TRBJ2-5,TRBV5-1,many,TGCGCCAGCAGCAGCGCAGGGATACAAGAGACCCAGTACTTC,CASSSAGIQETQYF
NA,TRBJ1-2,TRBV4-2,few,TGTGCCAGCAGCCAAGATGGACGGTATGGCTACACCTTC,CASSQDGRYGYTF
TRBD1,TRBJ2-7,TRBV5-1,many,TGCGCCAGCAGCTCGGACAGGGTATTCTACGAGCAGTACTTC,CASSSDRVFYEQYF
NA,TRBJ2-4,TRBV3-1,few,TGTGCCAGCAGCCAAGGCCAGGGGCCATGGGTCGGAAACATTCAGTACTTC,CASSQGQGPWVGNIQYF
NA,TRBJ2-7,TRBV10-3,NA,TGTGCCATCAGTGTGTCCGAGTCCTACGAGCAGTACTTC,CAISVSESYEQYF
NA,TRBJ2-7,TRBV20-1,few,TGCAGTGCTAGATCTGACAGTTCCTACGAGCAGTACTTC,CSARSDSSYEQYF
NA,TRBJ1-5,TRBV28,many,TGTGCCAGCAGTCTACTGGGGACAATTAGCAATCAGCCCCAGCATTTT,CASSLLGTISNQPQHF
TRBD2,TRBJ2-3,TRBV12-3/TRBV12-4,many,TGTGCCAGCAGTTTAATCGGGGGGATCTTCACAGATACGCAGTATTTT,CASSLIGGIFTDTQYF
NA,TRBJ2-3,TRBV9,few,TGTGCCAGCAGCGTAGATCAGGGGCTCACAGATACGCAGTATTTT,CASSVDQGLTDTQYF
NA,TRBJ1-4,TRBV29-1,few,TGCAGCGTTGGGGAAGGGACGATTAATGAAAAACTGTTTTTT,CSVGEGTINEKLFF
TRBD1,TRBJ1-4,TRBV7-9,NA,TGTGCCAGCAGACGACAGGGGACAACTAATGAAAAACTGTTTTTT,CASRRQGTTNEKLFF
NA,TRBJ1-2,TRBV6-4,many,TGTGCCAGACTGGAGCATGGCTACACCTTC,CARLEHGYTF
TRBD1,TRBJ1-2,TRBV20-1,few,TGCAGTGCCCAAAACAGGGGGGAGGATGGCTACACCTTC,CSAQNRGEDGYTF
NA,TRBJ1-2,TRBV18,once,TGTGCCAGCTCACCACCGGGTTCTCAAATCGATCGGAACTATGGCTACACCTTC,CASSPPGSQIDRNYGYTF
NA,TRBJ2-3,TRBV5-1,NA,TGCGCCAGCAGCTTGGCGCTCGTCTACACAGATACGCAGTATTTT,CASSLALVYTDTQYF
NA,TRBJ1-1,TRBV5-8,NA,TGTGCCAGCAGCTTAGGAGCCCGACCCGGGACTGAAGCTTTCTTT,CASSLGARPGTEAFF
NA,TRBJ1-4,TRBV19,NA,TGTGCCAGTAGCCGGACGGAGCAGGTCGAACTGTTTTTT,CASSRTEQVELFF
NA,TRBJ2-7,TRBV7-9,many,TGTGCCAGCAAGGGAGGAGCAACAAGTGAGCAGTACTTC,CASKGGATSEQYF
NA,TRBJ1-5,TRBV6-6,NA,TGTGCCAGCAGTTACGACTCGGGCCTTAATCAGCCCCAGCATTTT,CASSYDSGLNQPQHF
NA,TRBJ2-1,TRBV6-2/TRBV6-3,NA,TGTGCCAGCAGTTACCGGACAGTCCCATACAATGAGCAGTTATTC,CASSYRTVPYNEQLF
TRBD2,TRBJ2-7,TRBV20-1,few,TGCAGTGCTAGGAGCGGGGCGAGCTCCTACGAGCAGTACTTC,CSARSGASSYEQYF
NA,TRBJ1-1,TRBV6-1,few,TGTGCCAGCAGTGACGGTCCGGAAGGGAAAGCTTTCTTT,CASSDGPEGKAFF
NA,TRBJ1-1,TRBV7-3,few,TGTGCCAGCAGCTTAGACGGGACGAACACTGAAGCTTTCTTT,CASSLDGTNTEAFF
NA,TRBJ2-1,TRBV29-1,many,TGCAGCATACAGGGGAGGTTGGATGAGCAGTTCTTC,CSIQGRLDEQFF